The clone carrying this T cell receptor beta chain has only a few counts. The data derive from a study of blood T cells in healthy people across ages. V lost 4 bases and J 0 bases, leaving 16 bases between the germline ends. The CDR3 is 18 residues long. Germline V CDR1 and CDR2: LGHNA, YSLEER. A second PCR of about 7 to 12 cycles used a sample-barcoded 5' primer and a J-beta primer mix. A minimum of 3 million CDR3-containing paired-end reads was obtained for each sample. TCRdb re-called the 5' RACE reads through MiXCR, storing one row per CDR3 protein. This table holds fewer than 2,000,000 distinct CDR3 sequences, 35% to 50% found once. The donors, all healthy, were Caucasians living in Russia, aged roughly 6 to 95. Total RNA was extracted at no less than 6 micrograms per sample.

Material: blood. The receptor's source is a human donor in good health. The chain employs TRBV4-3 and TRBJ2-6; weak D call: TRBD1 (6 bases). The CDR3 reads CASSLKGLGGSGANVLTF. In nucleotides, the CDR3 is TGCGCCAGCAGCCTTAAGGGGTTAGGGGGCTCTGGGGCCAACGTCCTGACTTTC.